Listed here are 14 T cell receptor beta chains from one sample, sequenced in a study of T cells in Graves' hyperthyroidism and ophthalmopathy. What was amplified from RNA transcripts were TCR beta CDR3 regions. The HTBI primer set was used in a first-round RT-PCR of the TCR CDR3. TCRdb called the multiplex PCR reads again in MiXCR, with one record for every CDR3 protein. The sample holds about 380,000 distinct CDR3 sequences, approximately 15% seen once. Material: blood. These receptors originate from a woman aged 25 to 45 with Graves' ophthalmopathy.

Notes on this clonotype: In this CDR3 the conserved last residue, phenylalanine or tryptophan, is missing, so a read error is likely. The chain couples TRBV7-7 to TRBJ1-1; D remains unclear. The CDR3 contains 12 residues. The germline gives CDR1 SSHAT, CDR2 FNYEAQ (reference sequence). DNA for the CDR3: TGTGCTAGCAGCTTTTGGTTGGTTGAAGCTTTCCTT. Its translation: CASSFWLVEAFL.

This clonotype was recorded at least ten times. The chain couples TRBV5-1 to TRBJ2-3; 9 nucleotides agree with TRBD2. The CDR3 extends over 16 amino acids. With V trimmed by 4 bases and J by 7 bases, 13 bases remained unmatched. Per germline, CDR1 SGHRS and CDR2 YFSETQ. The DNA for the CDR3 is TGCGCCAGCAGCAGGGCCTCTGAGCGGGGGGCAAATACGCAGTATTTT. Translation: CASSRASERGANTQYF.

Many counts were recorded for this clonotype. The chain joins TRBV3-1 to TRBJ2-1; D is uncertain. The V end lost 4 bases, the J end lost 1 base, and 11 bases lay between the germline ends. The CDR3 totals 15 residues. Germline loops: CDR1 LGHDT, CDR2 YNNKEL (reference sequence). This CDR3 reads CASSPRQFSYNEQFF. CDR3 in DNA: TGTGCCAGCAGCCCGAGACAATTTTCCTACAATGAGCAGTTCTTC.

Concerning this clonotype: A much larger clonotype is one base distant, so this may be a read error. This CDR3 is missing its conserved last phenylalanine or tryptophan, likely due to a read error. The chain carries TRBV18 and TRBJ1-2; D unresolved. The CDR3 consists of 13 residues. Germline V gene data show CDR1 as KGHSH and CDR2 as LQKENI. The V end lost 5 bases, the J end lost 3 bases, and 10 bases lay between the germline ends. The CDR3 DNA is TGTGCCAGCTCAGCCGACGGGCACTATGGCTACACCCTC. It is translated as CASSADGHYGYTL.

This clonotype has a count of ten or more. The gene calls are TRBV2 and TRBJ2-2, with TRBD1 as a possible D gene (5 bases). This CDR3 region has 15 residues. The germline V gene encodes CDR1 SNHLY and CDR2 FYNNEI. The V and J ends lost 2 bases and 1 base respectively, with 8 bases between them. CDR3 nucleotide sequence: TGTGCCAGCAGTGAAACAGGCGTGAACACCGGGGAGCTGTTTTTT. This translates into CASSETGVNTGELFF.

In its sample, this clonotype was seen many times. This chain connects TRBV28 to TRBJ2-3; no definite D call. V was cut by 3 bases and J by 4 bases, with 11 bases left in between. CDR1 is MDHEN, CDR2 SYDVKM, per germline. The CDR3 length is 14 residues. CDR3 sequence reads: CASSFRSRADTQYF. CDR3 bases: TGTGCCAGCAGTTTTAGGAGTAGGGCAGATACGCAGTATTTT. Supplemented by reference TRBV28 and TRBJ2-3, the full variable domain reads DVKVTQSSRYLVKRTGEKVFLECVQDMDHENMFWYRQDPGLGLRLIYFSYDVKMKEKGDIPEGYSVSREKKERFSLILESASTNQTSMYLCASSFRSRADTQYFGPGTRLTVL.

Comments on this clonotype: A much larger clone differs by one base, so this may be a read error. This chain uses TRBV7-3 with TRBJ1-1; no clear D. The ends were cut back, 5 bases at V and 8 bases at J, with 21 bases in the middle. CDR1 SGHTA and CDR2 FQGTGA come from the germline V gene. This CDR3 region has 15 residues. The CDR3 DNA reads as TGTGCCAGCAGCCCCCCGGGGATGACTTTAAAAGAAGCTTTCTTT. Residues: CASSPPGMTLKEAFF.

This clonotype was observed at least ten times. The chain employs TRBV15 and TRBJ2-2; the match to TRBD2 covers 7 bases. The length of the CDR3 is 17 residues. The trim removed 5 bases at V and 2 bases at J, leaving 11 bases unmatched. In germline, CDR1 is LNHNV, CDR2 YYDKDF (reference sequence). CDR3 DNA sequence: TGTGCCACCAGCGCCGGGGCCAGCGGGGTTAACACCGGGGAGCTGTTTTTT. Its translation is CATSAGASGVNTGELFF.

This clonotype was counted many times. The J gene is TRBJ2-1, the V gene TRBV6-1; D might be TRBD1 or TRBD2, each matching 5 bases. The V end lost 1 base, the J end lost 10 bases, and 11 bases lay between the germline ends. Germline loops: CDR1 MNHNS, CDR2 SASEGT. There are 13 residues in the CDR3. Written as DNA, the CDR3 is TGTGCCAGCAGTGAAGGGGGACCCGGGGAGCAGTTCTTC. This sequence encodes CASSEGGPGEQFF.

This clonotype showed up many times. This chain links TRBV9 with TRBJ1-2; 8 bases agree with TRBD1. Germline lookup yields CDR1 SGDLS and CDR2 YYNGEE. CDR3 length equals 14 residues. J was trimmed by 3 bases and V by 3 bases; bases with no gene match: 4. The CDR3 DNA reads TGTGCCAGCAGCGGACCGACAGGGGACTATGGCTACACCTTC. It yields the protein CASSGPTGDYGYTF.

About this clonotype itself: This clone may be a read error of a much larger clone one base away. J is TRBJ2-1 and V is TRBV5-6; 8 bases map to TRBD2. With the DNA end fitting TRBJ2-7 better, the J assignment may be wrong. The CDR3 contains 15 residues. Per the germline V gene, CDR1 is SGHDT and CDR2 is YYEEEE. The chain's CDR3 is CASSRRGGVYNEQYF. The CDR3 DNA sequence: TGTGCCAGCAGCCGACGGGGGGGCGTCTACAATGAGCAGTACTTC.

Regarding this clonotype: A read error may explain this, as a much larger clone is one base away. The chain is built from TRBV30 and TRBJ2-4; either TRBD1 or TRBD2 may supply D (5 bases each). The length of the CDR3 is 11 residues. Germline V lookup: CDR1 GTSNPN, CDR2 SVGIG (reference sequence). In DNA, the CDR3 is TGTGGGTTGGGACCGGGAAACATTCAGTACTTC. It encodes CGLGPGNIQYF.

Note on this clonotype: A much larger clone differs from this one at a single base, so this may be a read error. The chain carries TRBV20-1 and TRBJ1-5; D may be TRBD1 (5 bases). Germline CDR1 reads DFQATT; CDR2 reads SNEGSKA (reference sequence). The V gene lost 2 bases and the J gene lost 7 bases, with 18 bases spanning the gap. CDR3 length equals 15 residues. The CDR3: CSARSGTKVLQPQHF. CDR3 coding DNA: TGCAGTGCTAGATCCGGGACCAAGGTTCTGCAGCCCCAGCATTTT.

This clonotype was observed at least ten times. This chain connects TRBV7-2 to TRBJ2-7; D may be TRBD1 or TRBD2 (6 bases each). Trimming took 3 bases from V and 0 from J, leaving 12 bases between them. The CDR3 length is 15 residues. The germline CDR1 and CDR2 sequences are SGHTA and FQGNSA. For the CDR3, the DNA is TGTGCCAGCAGCTTGCTGGGGGGCCGCTCCTACGAGCAGTACTTC. Amino acids: CASSLLGGRSYEQYF. The whole variable domain, filled in from reference TRBV7-2 and TRBJ2-7, reads GAGVSQSPSNKVTEKGKDVELRCDPISGHTALYWYRQSLGQGLEFLIYFQGNSAPDKSGLPSDRFSAERTGGSVSTLTIQRTQQEDSAVYLCASSLLGGRSYEQYFGPGTRLTVT.